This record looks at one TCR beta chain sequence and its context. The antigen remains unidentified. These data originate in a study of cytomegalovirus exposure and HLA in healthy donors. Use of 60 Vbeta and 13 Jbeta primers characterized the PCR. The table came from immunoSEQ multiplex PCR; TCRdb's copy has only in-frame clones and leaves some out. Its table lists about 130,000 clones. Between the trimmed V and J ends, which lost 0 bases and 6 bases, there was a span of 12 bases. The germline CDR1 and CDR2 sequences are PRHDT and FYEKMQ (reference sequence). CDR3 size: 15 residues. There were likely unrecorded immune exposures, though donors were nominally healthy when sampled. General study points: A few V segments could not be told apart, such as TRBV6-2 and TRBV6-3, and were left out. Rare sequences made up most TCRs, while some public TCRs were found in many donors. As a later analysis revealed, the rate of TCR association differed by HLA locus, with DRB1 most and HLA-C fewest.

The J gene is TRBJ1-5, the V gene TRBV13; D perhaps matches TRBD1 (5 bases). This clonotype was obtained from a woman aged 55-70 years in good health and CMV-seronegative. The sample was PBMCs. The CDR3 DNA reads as TGTGCCAGCAGCTTAGGGGGCCCGGGGGGTCAGCCCCAGCATTTT. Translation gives CASSLGGPGGQPQHF. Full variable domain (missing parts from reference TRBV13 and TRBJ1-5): AAGVIQSPRHLIKEKRETATLKCYPIPRHDTVYWYQQGPGQDPQFLISFYEKMQSDKGSIPDRFSAQQFSDYHSELNMSSLELGDSALYFCASSLGGPGGQPQHFGDGTRLSIL.